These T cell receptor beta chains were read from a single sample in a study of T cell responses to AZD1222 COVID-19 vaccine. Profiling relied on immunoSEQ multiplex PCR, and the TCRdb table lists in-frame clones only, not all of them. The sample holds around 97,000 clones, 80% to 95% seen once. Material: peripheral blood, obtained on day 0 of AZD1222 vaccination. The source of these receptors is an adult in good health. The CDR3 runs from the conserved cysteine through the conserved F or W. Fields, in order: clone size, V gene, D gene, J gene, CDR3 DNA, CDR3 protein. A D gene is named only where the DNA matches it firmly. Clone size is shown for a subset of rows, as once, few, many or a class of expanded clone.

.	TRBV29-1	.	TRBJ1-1	TGCAGCGTTGGGTCAGGAATCACTGAAGCTTTCTTT	CSVGSGITEAFF
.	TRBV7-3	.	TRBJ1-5	TGTGCCAGCAGCTTAAGGCAGGGAGAGTCCCAGCATTTT	CASSLRQGESQHF
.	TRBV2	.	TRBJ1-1	TGTGCCAGCACGTGGGGGCCCCCAATGAACACTGAAGCTTTCTTT	CASTWGPPMNTEAFF
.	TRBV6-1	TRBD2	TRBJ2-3	TGTGCCAGCAGTGAGACTGGGACTAGCGGGGCTAGCACAGATACGCAGTATTTT	CASSETGTSGASTDTQYF
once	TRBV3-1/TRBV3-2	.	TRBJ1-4	TGTGCCAGCAGCCACCCGACAGTGGCTAATGAAAAACTGTTTTTT	CASSHPTVANEKLFF
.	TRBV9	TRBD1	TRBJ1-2	TGTGCCAGCAGCGTAGGGGGACAGAGTCACTATGGCTACACCTTC	CASSVGGQSHYGYTF
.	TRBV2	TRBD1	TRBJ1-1	TGTGCCAGCGGTCCGACAGGGAGTGAAGCTTTCTTT	CASGPTGSEAFF
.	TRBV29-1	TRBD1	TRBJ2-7	TGCAGCGTTGTGGACAGGGGGTTCGAGCAGTACTTC	CSVVDRGFEQYF
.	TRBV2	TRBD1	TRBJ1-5	TGTGCCAGCAGCCGCGGACAGGCGCGGGCCCAGCATTTT	CASSRGQARAQHF
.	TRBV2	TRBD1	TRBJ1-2	TGTGCCAGCAGGCTACAGGGGGCGTCTCTCTTCTGGGGCTACACCTTC	CASRLQGASLFWGYTF
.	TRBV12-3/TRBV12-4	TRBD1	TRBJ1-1	TGTGCCAGCAGTCCCGGACAGGGGGCTGAAGCTTTCTTT	CASSPGQGAEAFF
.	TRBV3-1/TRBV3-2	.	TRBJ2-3	TGTGCCAGCAGCCAAGATTTTTCGAGGGATACGCAGTATTTT	CASSQDFSRDTQYF
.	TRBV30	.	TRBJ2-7	TGTGCCTGGAGTCCCACCACCACTCAGGCCCCAATCTTC	CAWSPTTTQAPIF
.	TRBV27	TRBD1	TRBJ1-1	TGTGCCAGCAGTTATCAGGGGGCGACGGGTGAAGCTTTCTTT	CASSYQGATGEAFF
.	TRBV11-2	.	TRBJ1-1	TGTGCCAGCAGCTCCCAGGGGAACACTGAAGCTTTCTTT	CASSSQGNTEAFF
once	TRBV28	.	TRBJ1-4	TGTGCCAGCGGAGGGCGGGTAGGGGAAAAACTGTTTTTT	CASGGRVGEKLFF
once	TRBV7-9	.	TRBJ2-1	TGTGCCAGCAGCTCTTGGCGTCGGGGGAATGAGCAGTTCTTC	CASSSWRRGNEQFF
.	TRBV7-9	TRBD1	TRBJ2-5	TGTGCCAGCAGCCAAGGACAGGGCCAAGAGACCCAGTACTTC	CASSQGQGQETQYF
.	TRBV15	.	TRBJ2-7	TGTGCCACCAGCAGAGGGGACATCCGGACTCGCTACGAGCAGTACTTC	CATSRGDIRTRYEQYF
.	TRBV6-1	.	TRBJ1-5	TGTGCCAGCAGTGAACAAGGGCCCCAGCATTTT	CASSEQGPQHF
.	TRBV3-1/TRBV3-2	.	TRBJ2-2	TGTGCCAGCACCCTAGGGTTCGGGGAGCTGTTTTTT	CASTLGFGELFF
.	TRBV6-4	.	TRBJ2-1	TGTGCCAGCAGTGAAGGGGGGCTCTACAATGAGCAGTTCTTC	CASSEGGLYNEQFF
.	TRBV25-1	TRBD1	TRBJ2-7	TGTGCCAGCAGTGCTGAGGGGACAGGTGGCTACGAGCAGTACTTC	CASSAEGTGGYEQYF